The T cell receptor beta chain under discussion was sequenced for a study of blood T cell repertoires in COVID-19. Study summary: Donors in the United States, Italy and Spain gave samples during acute or convalescent COVID-19.

The method was immunoSEQ multiplex PCR; TCRdb's version includes in-frame clones alone and lacks a portion of them. The sample consists of roughly 170,000 clones, roughly 83% of them appearing once. Germline assignment: CDR1 SGDLS and CDR2 YYNGEE. Trimming left V 3 bases short and J 11 bases short, with 17 bases between. The length of the CDR3 is 13 residues. Input material: PBMCs or T cells enriched from blood (not recorded which). This sequence originates from a woman in her fifties or sixties who had recovered from COVID-19. The V gene is TRBV9, the J gene TRBJ1-1; D is possibly TRBD1 (5 bases). CDR3 amino acids: CASSAGEGMRAFF. CDR3 in DNA: TGTGCCAGCAGCGCCGGGGAGGGGATGAGGGCTTTCTTT.